Listed below are T cell receptor beta chains from one sample, sequenced in a study of blood T cell repertoires in COVID-19. TCRdb's table, derived via immunoSEQ multiplex PCR, lists solely in-frame clones and lacks some. Of nearly 95,000 clones in the sample, around 74% were seen once. Source material: peripheral blood. Source of these receptors: a man aged 65-85 years with COVID-19, enrolled during active disease. The CDR3 runs from the conserved cysteine through the conserved F or W. The order of the fields is clone size, D gene, J gene, V gene, CDR3 DNA, CDR3 protein. A D gene is named only where the DNA matches it firmly. Clone size is given for some rows only: seen once, a few or many times, or a class if the clone is expanded.

>once|TRBD2|TRBJ2-5|TRBV28
TGTGCCAGCAGCCGACTAGCGGGAGGGAGTGAGACCCAGTACTTC
CASSRLAGGSETQYF
>NA|TRBD1|TRBJ2-2|TRBV7-2
TGTGCCAGCAGCTCGACCGGAGACAGGGGAGGTTCGCCCGGGGAGCTGTTTTTT
CASSSTGDRGGSPGELFF
>NA|NA|TRBJ2-1|TRBV2
TGTGCCATTCCGGGTCCCCGCGGGAATGAGCAGTTCTTC
CAIPGPRGNEQFF
>once|NA|TRBJ2-7|TRBV4-2
TGTGCCAGCAGCCAAGATTTCGCAGGGTCCTACGAGCAGTACTTC
CASSQDFAGSYEQYF
>NA|TRBD1|TRBJ2-1|TRBV7-3
TGTGCCAGCAGCGACTCCCCAGGGGGCAATGAGCAGTTCTTC
CASSDSPGGNEQFF
>NA|TRBD1|TRBJ1-1|TRBV12-3/TRBV12-4
TGTGCCAGCAGCGGACAGGGGTTCGGAGCTTTCTTT
CASSGQGFGAFF
>few|NA|TRBJ1-1|TRBV28
TGTGCCATTCGTCCGACTGAGAACACTGAAGCTTTCTTT
CAIRPTENTEAFF
>NA|NA|TRBJ1-3|TRBV7-9
TGTGCCAGCAGCTTATCAGGGGTAGACACCATATATTTT
CASSLSGVDTIYF
>NA|NA|TRBJ1-2|TRBV6-5
TGTGCCAGCAGTTATGGAGCCTCCTATGGCTACACCTTC
CASSYGASYGYTF
>NA|NA|TRBJ1-4|TRBV28
TGTGCCAGCAGTTTCCGCAGGGAAAAACTGTTTTTT
CASSFRREKLFF
>NA|NA|TRBJ2-2|TRBV7-3
TGTGCCAGCAGTCTTATGAGTGGGGAGCTGTTTTTT
CASSLMSGELFF
>NA|TRBD1|TRBJ2-1|TRBV4-3
TGCGCCAGCAGCCGCAGACAGGGGGCGCTGGACAATGAGCAGTTCTTC
CASSRRQGALDNEQFF
>NA|NA|TRBJ2-3|TRBV7-2
TGTGCCAGCAGCTTCCAGCGGGCGGGAGATACGCAGTATTTT
CASSFQRAGDTQYF
>few|NA|TRBJ2-6|TRBV7-2
TGTGCCAGCAGCTACACAGGGTTCTCTGGGGCCAACGTCCTGACTTTC
CASSYTGFSGANVLTF
>NA|TRBD1|TRBJ1-1|TRBV27
TGTGCCAGCAGTTTATGGGGACAGGGGGCAGCCGAAGCTTTCTTT
CASSLWGQGAAEAFF
>NA|NA|TRBJ1-1|TRBV19
TGTGCCAGTAGTATAGATCGTGTGTCCACAATGAACACTGAAGCTTTCTTT
CASSIDRVSTMNTEAFF
>once|TRBD1|TRBJ2-1|TRBV18
TGTGCCAGCTCACCCGGGACAGAGGGTCGCAATGAGCAGTTCTTC
CASSPGTEGRNEQFF